This note documents a single T cell receptor beta chain sequence. What it binds is not known. This sample is drawn from a study of CD4 T cells in relation to SARS-CoV-2 and coronaviruses. Whole-study context: PBMCs were cultured with antigen for less than twelve days before TCR beta sequencing. Findings of the study overall: Crossreactivity was assessed only for spike protein, not other viral proteins.

The CDR3 is 15 amino acids. V lost 1 base, J lost 7 bases, and 6 bases stayed unmatched. The germline CDR1 and CDR2 sequences are SGHRS and YFSETQ. Before the COVID-19 pandemic, during about 2011-2019, CD4+ T cells were taken from unexposed donors. After about 10 days of culture, CD4+ T cells were isolated. Measured with immunoSEQ multiplex PCR; TCRdb has only the in-frame clones, and not every one. The sample yields 25,000 to 30,000 clones, 60% to 80% seen once. The V call is TRBV5-1, the J call TRBJ1-4; 8 positions agree with TRBD1. The specimen was CD4+ T cells from PBMCs, cultured in vitro. This TCR came from a human donor in good health. The CDR3 nucleotides are TGCGCCAGCAGCTTGAGGACAGGGAAGGGTGAAAAACTGTTTTTT. Residues: CASSLRTGKGEKLFF.